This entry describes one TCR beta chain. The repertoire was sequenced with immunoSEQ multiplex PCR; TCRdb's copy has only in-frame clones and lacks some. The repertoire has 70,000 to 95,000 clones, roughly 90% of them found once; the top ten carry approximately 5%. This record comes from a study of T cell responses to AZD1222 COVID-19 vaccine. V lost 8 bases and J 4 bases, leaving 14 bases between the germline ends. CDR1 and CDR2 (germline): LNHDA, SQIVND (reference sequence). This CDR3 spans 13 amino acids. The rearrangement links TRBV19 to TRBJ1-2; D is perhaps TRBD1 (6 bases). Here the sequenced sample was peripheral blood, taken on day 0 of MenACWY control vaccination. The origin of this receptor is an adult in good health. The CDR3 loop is CASQAGVGYGYTF. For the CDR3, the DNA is TGTGCCAGTCAGGCAGGGGTAGGCTATGGCTACACCTTC.